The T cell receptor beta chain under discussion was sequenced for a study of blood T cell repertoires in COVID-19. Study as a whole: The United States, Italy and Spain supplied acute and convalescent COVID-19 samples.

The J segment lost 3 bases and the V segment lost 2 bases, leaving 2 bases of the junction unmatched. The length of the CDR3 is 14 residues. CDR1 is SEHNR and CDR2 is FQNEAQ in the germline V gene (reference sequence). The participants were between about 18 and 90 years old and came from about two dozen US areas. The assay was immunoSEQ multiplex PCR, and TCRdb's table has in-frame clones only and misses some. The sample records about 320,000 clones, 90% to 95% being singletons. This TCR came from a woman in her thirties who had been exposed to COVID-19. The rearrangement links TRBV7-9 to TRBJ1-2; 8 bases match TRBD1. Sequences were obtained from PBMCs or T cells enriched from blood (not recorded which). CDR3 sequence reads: CASSLTDRDYGYTF. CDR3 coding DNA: TGTGCCAGCAGCTTAACGGACAGGGACTATGGCTACACCTTC.